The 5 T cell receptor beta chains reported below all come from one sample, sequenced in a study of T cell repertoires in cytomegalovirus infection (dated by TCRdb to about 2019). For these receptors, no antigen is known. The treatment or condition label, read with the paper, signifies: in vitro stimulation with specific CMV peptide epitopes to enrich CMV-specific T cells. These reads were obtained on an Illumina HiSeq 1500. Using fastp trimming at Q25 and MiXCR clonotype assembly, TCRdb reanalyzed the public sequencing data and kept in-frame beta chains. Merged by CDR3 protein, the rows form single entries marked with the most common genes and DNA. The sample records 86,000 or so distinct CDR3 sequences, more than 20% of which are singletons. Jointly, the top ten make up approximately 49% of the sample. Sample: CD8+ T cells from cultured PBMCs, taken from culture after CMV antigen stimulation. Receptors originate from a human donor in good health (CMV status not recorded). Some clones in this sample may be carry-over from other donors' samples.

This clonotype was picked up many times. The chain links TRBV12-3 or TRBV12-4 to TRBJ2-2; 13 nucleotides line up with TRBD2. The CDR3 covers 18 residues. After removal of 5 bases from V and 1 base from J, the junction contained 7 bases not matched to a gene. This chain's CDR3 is CASSNPGLAGLNTGELFF. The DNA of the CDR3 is TGTGCCAGCAGTAACCCGGGACTAGCGGGATTGAACACCGGGGAGCTGTTTTTT.

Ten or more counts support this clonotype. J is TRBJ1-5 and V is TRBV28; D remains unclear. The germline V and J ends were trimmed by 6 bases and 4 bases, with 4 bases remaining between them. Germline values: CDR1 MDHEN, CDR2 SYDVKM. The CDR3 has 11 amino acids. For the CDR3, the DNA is TGTGCCAGCAGCCGAAATCAGCCCCAGCATTTT. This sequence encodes CASSRNQPQHF. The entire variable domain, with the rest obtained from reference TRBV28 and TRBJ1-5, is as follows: DVKVTQSSRYLVKRTGEKVFLECVQDMDHENMFWYRQDPGLGLRLIYFSYDVKMKEKGDIPEGYSVSREKKERFSLILESASTNQTSMYLCASSRNQPQHFGDGTRLSIL.

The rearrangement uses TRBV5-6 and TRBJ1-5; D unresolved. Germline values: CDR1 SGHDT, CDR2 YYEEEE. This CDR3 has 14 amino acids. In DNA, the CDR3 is TGTGCGAGAAGCTTATCTCAGCCCAATCAGCCCCAGCATTTT. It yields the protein CARSLSQPNQPQHF.

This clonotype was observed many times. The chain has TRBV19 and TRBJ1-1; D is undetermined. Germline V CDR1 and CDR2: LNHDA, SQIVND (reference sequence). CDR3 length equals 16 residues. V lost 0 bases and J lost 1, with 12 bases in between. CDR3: CASSIDGETPNTEAFF. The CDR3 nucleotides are TGTGCCAGTAGTATAGATGGGGAAACGCCGAACACTGAAGCTTTCTTT.

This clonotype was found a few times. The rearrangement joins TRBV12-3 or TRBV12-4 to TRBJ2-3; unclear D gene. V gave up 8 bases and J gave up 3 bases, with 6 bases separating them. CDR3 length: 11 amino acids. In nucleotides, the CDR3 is TGTGCCAGCCTAGGAACAGATACGCAGTATTTT. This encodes CASLGTDTQYF.